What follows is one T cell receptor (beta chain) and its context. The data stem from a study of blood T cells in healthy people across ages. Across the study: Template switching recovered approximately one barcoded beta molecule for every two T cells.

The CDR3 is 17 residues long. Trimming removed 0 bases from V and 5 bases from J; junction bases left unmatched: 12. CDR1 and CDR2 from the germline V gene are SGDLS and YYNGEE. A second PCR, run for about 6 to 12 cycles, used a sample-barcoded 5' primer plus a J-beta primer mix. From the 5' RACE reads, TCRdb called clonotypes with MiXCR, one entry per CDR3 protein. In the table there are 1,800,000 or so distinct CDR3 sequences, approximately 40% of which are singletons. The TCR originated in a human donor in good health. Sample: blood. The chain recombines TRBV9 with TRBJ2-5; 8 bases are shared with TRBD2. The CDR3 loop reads CASSVGSNSGGVETQYF. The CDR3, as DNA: TGTGCCAGCAGCGTAGGCTCTAACAGCGGGGGCGTTGAGACCCAGTACTTC. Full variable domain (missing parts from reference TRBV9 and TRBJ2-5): DSGVTQTPKHLITATGQRVTLRCSPRSGDLSVYWYQQSLDQGLQFLIQYYNGEERAKGNILERFSAQQFPDLHSELNLSSLELGDSALYFCASSVGSNSGGVETQYFGPGTRLLVL.